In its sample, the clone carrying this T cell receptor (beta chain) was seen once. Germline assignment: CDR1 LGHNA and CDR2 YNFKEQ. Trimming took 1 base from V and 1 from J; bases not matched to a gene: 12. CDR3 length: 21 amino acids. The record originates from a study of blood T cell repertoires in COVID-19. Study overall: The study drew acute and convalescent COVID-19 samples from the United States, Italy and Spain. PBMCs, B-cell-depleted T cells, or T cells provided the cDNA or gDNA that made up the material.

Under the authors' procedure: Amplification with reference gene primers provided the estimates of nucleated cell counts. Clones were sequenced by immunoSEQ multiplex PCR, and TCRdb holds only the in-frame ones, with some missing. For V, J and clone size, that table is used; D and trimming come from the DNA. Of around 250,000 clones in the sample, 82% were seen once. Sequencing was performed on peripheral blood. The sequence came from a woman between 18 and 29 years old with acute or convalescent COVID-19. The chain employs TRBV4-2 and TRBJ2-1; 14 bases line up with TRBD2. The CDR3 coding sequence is TGTGCCAGCAGCCAAGTAGTTGGGACTAGCGGGAGCTCTAGTTCCTACAATGAGCAGTTCTTC. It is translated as CASSQVVGTSGSSSSYNEQFF.